Below are 9 T cell receptor beta chains sequenced from a single sample in a study of T-cell reconstitution after alpha-beta-depleted transplantation in children. Study-wide results and caveats: At one year after transplant, newly produced T cells mostly accounted for T-cell counts and diversity.

Preparation of the TCRbeta library involved a method that used unique molecular identifiers. TCRdb recomputed calls from the PCR reads with MiXCR, one row per CDR3 protein. The sample yields around 300,000 distinct CDR3 sequences, over 7.5% seen once. For these TCRs, the target antigens are not known. This material consisted of peripheral blood, taken 360 days after TCRalphabeta/CD19-depleted stem cell transplant. The receptor set was obtained from a female patient aged 2-10 years who had a stem cell transplant for Fanconi anemia, so the T cells may come from the graft donor.

This clonotype appeared a few times. The chain carries TRBV7-6 and TRBJ1-1; D is undetermined. The V and J ends lost 1 base and 0 bases respectively, with 6 bases between them. The CDR3 is 14 residues long. The germline gives CDR1 SGHVS, CDR2 FNYEAQ. The CDR3 spells CASSLVKLNTEAFF. The CDR3 DNA reads TGTGCCAGCAGCTTAGTAAAGCTGAACACTGAAGCTTTCTTT.

The CDR3 DNA reads TGTGCCAGCAGCATACAGGGCTACAATGAGCAGTTCTTC. It encodes CASSIQGYNEQFF. The chain couples TRBV11-2 to TRBJ2-1; TRBD1 is a possible D gene (6 bases). V gave up 5 bases and J gave up 3 bases, with 8 bases separating them. The CDR3 runs to 13 residues. Per the germline V gene, CDR1 is SGHAT and CDR2 is FQNNGV.

V and J are TRBV5-1 and TRBJ2-3; 15 nucleotides align to TRBD2. Germline V CDR1 and CDR2: SGHRS, YFSETQ. This CDR3 has 16 amino acids. J gave up 4 bases and V 4 bases, and 4 bases lay outside the gene matches. The CDR3 region is CASSAGTSGRPDTQYF. DNA for the CDR3: TGCGCCAGCAGCGCCGGGACTAGCGGGAGGCCAGATACGCAGTATTTT.

This clonotype was seen ten or more times. The rearrangement uses TRBV7-6 and TRBJ2-5; no definite D call. The V gene lost 1 base and the J gene lost 3 bases, with 9 bases spanning the gap. The CDR3 covers 14 residues. Germline CDR1 reads SGHVS; CDR2 reads FNYEAQ. CDR3 protein: CASSLGPQKETQYF. The CDR3 nucleotides read TGTGCCAGCAGCTTAGGTCCCCAGAAAGAGACCCAGTACTTC.

This clonotype has at least ten counts. The chain links TRBV5-1 to TRBJ2-7, with D maybe TRBD1 (6 bases). The CDR3 loop spans 12 amino acids. Trimming removed 5 bases at V and 3 bases at J, with 9 bases between. Germline CDR1 is SGHRS and CDR2 is YFSETQ. CDR3 sequence: CASRLDSYEQYF. The DNA of the CDR3 is TGCGCCAGCAGACTGGACAGCTACGAGCAGTACTTC.

This clonotype was detected ten times or more. The chain recombines TRBV20-1 with TRBJ2-5; 7 nucleotides agree with TRBD1. The V segment lost 2 bases and the J segment 5 bases; nucleotides outside the gene matches: 2. Per germline, CDR1 DFQATT and CDR2 SNEGSKA (reference sequence). This CDR3 contains 12 residues. The CDR3 loop reads CSARRGRETQYF. DNA for the CDR3: TGCAGTGCTAGAAGGGGGCGGGAGACCCAGTACTTC.

The chain has TRBV20-1 and TRBJ1-5, with D tentatively TRBD1 (5 bases). The CDR3 covers 13 residues. V lost 7 bases and J lost 6, with 16 bases in between. In germline, CDR1 is DFQATT, CDR2 SNEGSKA (reference sequence). As DNA, the CDR3 is TGCAGTGTTAAAGGGGTGGGGATTCAGCCCCAGCATTTT. Its protein product is CSVKGVGIQPQHF.

The chain employs TRBV28 and TRBJ2-2; TRBD1 matches 9 bases. Germline V gene data show CDR1 as MDHEN and CDR2 as SYDVKM. V lost 2 bases to trimming and J lost 2 bases; unmatched junction nucleotides: 3. The CDR3 length is 16 residues. DNA for the CDR3: TGTGCCAGCAGTTTACGGGACAGGGATAACACCGGGGAGCTGTTTTTT. Protein: CASSLRDRDNTGELFF.

This clonotype turned up a few times. J is TRBJ2-5 and V is TRBV15; D is possibly TRBD2 (6 bases). The germline V gene has CDR1 LNHNV and CDR2 YYDKDF (reference sequence). The germline V and J ends were trimmed by 5 bases and 5 bases, with 15 bases remaining between them. The CDR3 sequence is 14 residues long. This CDR3 is CATSFGRGEETQYF. The CDR3, as DNA: TGTGCCACCAGCTTCGGGCGGGGAGAGGAGACCCAGTACTTC.